This TCR beta chain comes out of a study of blood T cell repertoires in COVID-19. The overall study: COVID-19 samples from acute and convalescent phases originated in the United States, Italy and Spain. Sample material is recorded as cDNA or gDNA derived from T cells, B-cell-depleted T cells, or PBMCs.

Methods used by the authors: Estimated nucleated cell counts came from reference gene primer amplification. Produced via immunoSEQ multiplex PCR; TCRdb's table is partial and in-frame only. The D gene and trimming were derived from the DNA, and the V and J assignments and clone size from that table. Found here are tens of thousands of clones, 80% to 95% of them singletons; the top ten hold 2% to 2.5%. V gave up 5 bases and J gave up 0 bases, with 13 bases separating them. From germline, CDR1 is KGHSH and CDR2 LQKENI. The CDR3 has 16 residues. The clonotype was recovered from a man aged 60-69 years with acute or convalescent COVID-19. Input material: peripheral blood. This chain links TRBV18 with TRBJ2-2, with D tentatively TRBD2 (5 bases). The CDR3 DNA sequence: TGTGCCAGCTCATCCACAATAGCGTCGAACACCGGGGAGCTGTTTTTT. Translated: CASSSTIASNTGELFF.